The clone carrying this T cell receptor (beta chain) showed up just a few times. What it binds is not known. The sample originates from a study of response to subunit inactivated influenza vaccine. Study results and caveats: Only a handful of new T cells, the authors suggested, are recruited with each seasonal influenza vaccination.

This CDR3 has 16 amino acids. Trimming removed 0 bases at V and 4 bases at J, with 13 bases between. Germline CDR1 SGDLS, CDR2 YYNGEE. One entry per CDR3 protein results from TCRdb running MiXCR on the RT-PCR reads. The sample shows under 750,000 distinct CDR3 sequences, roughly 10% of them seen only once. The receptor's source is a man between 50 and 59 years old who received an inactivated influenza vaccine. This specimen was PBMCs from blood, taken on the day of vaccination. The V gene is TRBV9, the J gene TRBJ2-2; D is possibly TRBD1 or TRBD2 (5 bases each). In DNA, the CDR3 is TGTGCCAGCAGCGTAGCTGGGGGAAGAGTCACCGGGGAGCTGTTTTTT. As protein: CASSVAGGRVTGELFF.